This T cell receptor (beta chain) is drawn from a study of T-cell reconstitution after alpha-beta-depleted transplantation in children. Unique molecular identifiers were incorporated into the prepared TCRbeta library. A single record per CDR3 protein comes from TCRdb applying MiXCR to the PCR reads. This table has approximately 490,000 distinct CDR3 sequences, about 10% appearing once. The V gene end was trimmed by 3 bases and the J gene end by 6 bases; junction bases not matched to a gene: 20. This CDR3 spans 19 amino acids. Germline V gene data show CDR1 as SGHAT and CDR2 as FQDESV (reference sequence).

The sequencing here drew on PBMCs, taken before TCRalphabeta/CD19-depleted stem cell transplant. This receptor was identified in a child aged 2 to 10 with inherited bone marrow failure, due to receive a stem cell transplant. The chain links TRBV11-1 to TRBJ2-3; 8 bases align to TRBD2. The CDR3 nucleotides read TGTGCCAGCAGCTTCCCAGCATACCCCATCGGGAGGGCCAGTGATACGCAGTATTTT. As protein: CASSFPAYPIGRASDTQYF.